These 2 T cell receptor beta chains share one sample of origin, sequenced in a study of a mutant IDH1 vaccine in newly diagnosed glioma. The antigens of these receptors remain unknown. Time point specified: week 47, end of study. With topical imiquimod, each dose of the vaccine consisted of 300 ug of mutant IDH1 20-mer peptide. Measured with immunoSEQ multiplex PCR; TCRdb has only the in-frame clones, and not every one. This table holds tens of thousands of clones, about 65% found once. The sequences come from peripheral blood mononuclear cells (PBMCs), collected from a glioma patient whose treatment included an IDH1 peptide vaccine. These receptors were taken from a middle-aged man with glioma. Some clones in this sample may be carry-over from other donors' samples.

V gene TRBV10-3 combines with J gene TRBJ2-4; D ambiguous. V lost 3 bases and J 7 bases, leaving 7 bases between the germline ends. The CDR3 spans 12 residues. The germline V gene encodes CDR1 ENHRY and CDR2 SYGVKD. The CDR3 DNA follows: TGTGCCATCAGTGATCCGGGTAACATTCAGTACTTC. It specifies CAISDPGNIQYF.

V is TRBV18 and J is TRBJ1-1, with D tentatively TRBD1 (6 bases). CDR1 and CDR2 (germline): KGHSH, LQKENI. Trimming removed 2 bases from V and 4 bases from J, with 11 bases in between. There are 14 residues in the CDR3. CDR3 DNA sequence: TGTGCCAGCTCACCAGAAGGGGGTGGCACTGAAGCTTTCTTT. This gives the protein CASSPEGGGTEAFF.